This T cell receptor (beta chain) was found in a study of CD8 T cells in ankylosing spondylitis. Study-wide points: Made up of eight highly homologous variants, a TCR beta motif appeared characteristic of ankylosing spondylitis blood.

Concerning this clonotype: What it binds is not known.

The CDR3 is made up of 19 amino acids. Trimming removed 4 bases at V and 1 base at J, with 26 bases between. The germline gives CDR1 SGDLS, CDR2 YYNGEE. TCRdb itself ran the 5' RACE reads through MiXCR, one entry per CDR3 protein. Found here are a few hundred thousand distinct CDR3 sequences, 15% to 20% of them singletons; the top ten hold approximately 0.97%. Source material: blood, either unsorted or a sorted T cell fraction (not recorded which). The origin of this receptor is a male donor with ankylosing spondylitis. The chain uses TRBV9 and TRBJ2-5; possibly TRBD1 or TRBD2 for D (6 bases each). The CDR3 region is CASSPLGGNVNGIQETQYF. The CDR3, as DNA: TGTGCCAGCAGCCCCCTAGGGGGGAACGTAAACGGGATCCAAGAGACCCAGTACTTC.